This TCR beta chain derives from a study of T cells in Graves' hyperthyroidism and ophthalmopathy. Findings and limits, study-wide: By a 13 V-J model, ophthalmopathy was set apart from stable hyperthyroidism. Model predictions of ophthalmopathy came a median roughly 6.4 months before onset.

V shed 4 bases and J shed 6 bases, with 19 bases lying between them. CDR3 length: 16 residues. Germline V gene lookup returns CDR1 SGHNT and CDR2 YENEEA. This clonotype came up a few times. Its antigen remains unknown. A clone one base away is much larger, so this may be a read error. TCR beta CDR3 regions were amplified from RNA. First-round RT-PCR of the TCR CDR3 relied on the HTBI primer set. TCRdb fed the multiplex PCR reads into MiXCR, producing one record per CDR3 protein. The sample lists some 400,000 distinct CDR3 sequences; 11% to 15% were seen once. Each patient was aged 18 to 65 and had newly diagnosed hyperthyroidism of under 2 months' duration.

The chain combines TRBV11-3 with TRBJ2-1, with a weak D call TRBD2 (6 bases). The specimen was blood. The sequence came from a woman aged 60 to 75 with Graves' hyperthyroidism. DNA of the CDR3: TGTGCCAGCAGCTCGAGAGGCGGGAATAAGTGCAATGAGCAGTTCTTC. Protein product: CASSSRGGNKCNEQFF.